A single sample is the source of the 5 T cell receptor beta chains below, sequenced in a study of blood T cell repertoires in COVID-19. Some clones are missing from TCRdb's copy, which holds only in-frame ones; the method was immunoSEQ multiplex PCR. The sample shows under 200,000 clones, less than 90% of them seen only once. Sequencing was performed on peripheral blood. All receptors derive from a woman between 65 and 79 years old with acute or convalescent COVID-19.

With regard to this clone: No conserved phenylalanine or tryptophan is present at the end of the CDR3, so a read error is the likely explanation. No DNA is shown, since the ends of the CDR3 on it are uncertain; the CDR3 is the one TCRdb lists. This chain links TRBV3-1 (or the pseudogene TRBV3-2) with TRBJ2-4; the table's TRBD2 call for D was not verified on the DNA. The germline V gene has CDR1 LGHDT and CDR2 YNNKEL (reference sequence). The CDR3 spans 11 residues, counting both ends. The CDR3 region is CASSQDPGREV.

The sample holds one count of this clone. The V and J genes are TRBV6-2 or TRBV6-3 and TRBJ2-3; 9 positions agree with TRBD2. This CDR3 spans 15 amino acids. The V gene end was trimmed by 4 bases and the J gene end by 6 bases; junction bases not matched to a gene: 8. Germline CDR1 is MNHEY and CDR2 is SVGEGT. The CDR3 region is CASSLLSGSGDTQYF. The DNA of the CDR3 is TGTGCCAGCAGTTTACTTAGCGGGAGTGGCGATACGCAGTATTTT.

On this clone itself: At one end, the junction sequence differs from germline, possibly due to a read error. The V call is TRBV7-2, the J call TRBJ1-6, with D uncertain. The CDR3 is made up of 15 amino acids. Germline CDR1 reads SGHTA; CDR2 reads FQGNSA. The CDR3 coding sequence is TGTGCCAGCAGCTTAGGTACAACACGAAATTCATCCCTCCACTTT. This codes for CASSLGTTRNSSLHF. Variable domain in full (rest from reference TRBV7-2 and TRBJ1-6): GAGVSQSPSNKVTEKGKDVELRCDPISGHTALYWYRQSLGQGLEFLIYFQGNSAPDKSGLPSDRFSAERTGGSVSTLTIQRTQQEDSAVYLCASSLGTTRNSSLHFGNGTRLTVT.

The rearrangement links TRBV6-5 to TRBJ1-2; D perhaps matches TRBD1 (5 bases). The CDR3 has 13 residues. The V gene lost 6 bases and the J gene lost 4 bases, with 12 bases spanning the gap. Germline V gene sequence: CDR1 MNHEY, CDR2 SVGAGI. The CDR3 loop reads CASRGGEVYGYTF. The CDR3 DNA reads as TGTGCCAGCAGAGGAGGGGAAGTCTATGGCTACACCTTC.

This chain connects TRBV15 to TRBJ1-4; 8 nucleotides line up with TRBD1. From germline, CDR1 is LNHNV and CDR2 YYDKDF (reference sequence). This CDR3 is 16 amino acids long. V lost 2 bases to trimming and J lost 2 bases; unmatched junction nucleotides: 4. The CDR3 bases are TGTGCCACCAGCAGATTCCAGGGGGCCACTAATGAAAAACTGTTTTTT. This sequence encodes CATSRFQGATNEKLFF.